Listed here are 18 T cell receptor beta chains from one sample, sequenced in a study of shared clonotypes between healthy human individuals. Profiling relied on immunoSEQ multiplex PCR, and the TCRdb table lists in-frame clones only, not all of them. The data hold 550,000 to 850,000 clones, with 72% observed a single time. Sample: memory CD4+ T cells sorted from blood. Subset here: CD45RA-negative fraction. The receptors originated from a woman in her 30s in good health.

About this clone: This specimen includes other DNA sequences encoding the same CDR3. This chain uses TRBV29-1 with TRBJ2-1, with D unclear. V was clipped by 2 bases and J by 4 bases, with 3 bases between them. CDR3 size: 11 residues. Per the germline V gene, CDR1 is SQVTM and CDR2 is ANQGSEA. The CDR3 DNA is TGCAGCGTTGAACAGTACAATGAGCAGTTCTTC. Its protein is CSVEQYNEQFF.

Concerning this clone itself: This specimen includes other DNA sequences encoding the same CDR3. The chain links TRBV6-1 to TRBJ2-7; 7 nucleotides match TRBD1. From germline, CDR1 is MNHNS and CDR2 SASEGT. CDR3 length: 14 amino acids. Trimming at V came to 6 bases and at J to 4 bases, leaving 9 bases not matched to a gene. CDR3 region: CASSVNRGRYEQYF. CDR3 DNA: TGTGCCAGCAGCGTTAACAGGGGAAGATACGAGCAGTACTTC.

This sequence joins TRBV6-5 and TRBJ2-1; D is possibly TRBD2 (5 bases). From germline, CDR1 is MNHEY and CDR2 SVGAGI. The CDR3 is made up of 14 amino acids. V lost 6 bases and J lost 3, with 12 bases in between. CDR3 bases: TGTGCCAGCAGGTGGGCTAGCAACTACAATGAGCAGTTCTTC. Amino acids: CASRWASNYNEQFF.

V gene TRBV9 combines with J gene TRBJ2-2, with 8 bases matching TRBD2. The length of the CDR3 is 17 residues. Per the germline V gene, CDR1 is SGDLS and CDR2 is YYNGEE. The J segment lost 3 bases and the V segment lost 0 bases, leaving 7 bases of the junction unmatched. CDR3 DNA sequence: TGTGCCAGCAGCGTAGGGAAGCGGGAGTTCTACACCGGGGAGCTGTTTTTT. As protein: CASSVGKREFYTGELFF.

V is TRBV5-1 and J is TRBJ2-3, with 9 bases lining up with TRBD2. The CDR3 consists of 15 residues. V lost 4 bases and J lost 4; bases outside the gene matches: 7. Germline CDR1 is SGHRS and CDR2 is YFSETQ. The CDR3 protein is CASSVSGRSADTQYF. CDR3 coding DNA: TGCGCCAGCAGCGTTAGCGGGAGAAGCGCAGATACGCAGTATTTT. Using reference TRBV5-1 and TRBJ2-3 for the parts outside the CDR3, the full variable domain is KAGVTQTPRYLIKTRGQQVTLSCSPISGHRSVSWYQQTPGQGLQFLFEYFSETQRNKGNFPGRFSGRQFSNSRSEMNVSTLELGDSALYLCASSVSGRSADTQYFGPGTRLTVL.

J is TRBJ1-2 and V is TRBV5-4; no clear D. The length of the CDR3 is 13 residues. The germline V and J ends were trimmed by 1 base and 4 bases, with 8 bases remaining between them. Looked up from germline, CDR1 is SGHNT and CDR2 is YYREEE (reference sequence). The CDR3 protein is CASSLNTAYGYTF. The DNA for the CDR3 is TGTGCCAGCAGCTTGAATACGGCCTATGGCTACACCTTC.

This chain uses TRBV7-9 with TRBJ2-2, with D unresolved. Trimming pared 3 bases from V and 5 bases from J, leaving 13 bases between. Germline assignment: CDR1 SEHNR and CDR2 FQNEAQ (reference sequence). CDR3 length: 15 amino acids. The CDR3 DNA is TGTGCCAGCAGCTTCCTCGGTAGTGGGACCGGGGAGCTGTTTTTT. It specifies CASSFLGSGTGELFF.

On this clone: At one end, the junction sequence differs from germline, possibly due to a read error. The genes are TRBV28 and TRBJ2-5; TRBD2 is a possible D gene (6 bases). In germline, CDR1 is MDHEN, CDR2 SYDVKM. The CDR3 has 16 amino acids. CDR3 region: CATSAPRVGRRETQYF. CDR3 nucleotide sequence: TGTGCCACCAGTGCCCCCCGGGTCGGGAGAAGAGAGACCCAGTACTTC.

This clone was observed once. V gene TRBV7-8 combines with J gene TRBJ1-5; no clear D gene. Germline CDR1 reads SGHVS; CDR2 reads FQNEAQ. Trimming removed 3 bases at V and 4 bases at J, with 7 bases between. The CDR3 covers 13 residues. Written as DNA, the CDR3 is TGTGCCAGCAGCTTGGGCCAAAATCAGCCCCAGCATTTT. This encodes CASSLGQNQPQHF.

The V gene is TRBV25-1, the J gene TRBJ1-1, with D uncertain. Trimming took 3 bases from V and 1 from J, leaving 9 bases between them. CDR1 and CDR2 (germline): MGHDK, SYGVNS. CDR3 length: 14 residues. The CDR3 DNA follows: TGTGCCAGCAGTGAGGGCAGAGCGAACACTGAAGCTTTCTTT. Residues: CASSEGRANTEAFF.

The chain carries TRBV4-1 and TRBJ2-7, with TRBD2 matching 9 bases. The CDR3 has 17 residues. Germline lookup yields CDR1 MGHRA and CDR2 YSYEKL. With V trimmed by 1 base and J by 4 bases, 11 bases remained unmatched. In nucleotides, the CDR3 is TGCGCCAGCAGCCAAGGTCTCCCTAGCGGGATCCTGTACGAGCAGTACTTC. Encoded protein: CASSQGLPSGILYEQYF.

The rearrangement links TRBV7-9 to TRBJ2-5; 10 bases align to TRBD1. J gave up 2 bases and V 8 bases, and 5 bases lay outside the gene matches. The germline CDR1 and CDR2 sequences are SEHNR and FQNEAQ (reference sequence). CDR3 length: 14 amino acids. The CDR3 sequence is CASRRTGGQETQYF. The CDR3 DNA reads as TGTGCCAGCCGCCGGACAGGGGGACAAGAGACCCAGTACTTC.

The gene calls are TRBV6-1 and TRBJ2-1; D call uncertain. Germline V gene lookup returns CDR1 MNHNS and CDR2 SASEGT. The CDR3 has 11 residues. V lost 7 bases and J lost 3, with 4 bases in between. CDR3 protein: CASISYNEQFF. Written as DNA, the CDR3 is TGTGCCAGCATTAGCTACAATGAGCAGTTCTTC.

This sequence joins TRBV19 and TRBJ2-5; 8 nucleotides agree with TRBD1. V lost 5 bases and J lost 4; bases outside the gene matches: 6. The CDR3 spans 14 residues. Germline CDR1 reads LNHDA; CDR2 reads SQIVND (reference sequence). CDR3 bases: TGTGCCAGTAGTGGACAGGGCTTTTTAGAGACCCAGTACTTC. This translates into CASSGQGFLETQYF.

This clone was seen once. The V call is TRBV28, the J call TRBJ2-1, with 9 bases aligning to TRBD1. The CDR3 totals 17 residues. The germline CDR1 and CDR2 sequences are MDHEN and SYDVKM. Trimming removed 5 bases from V and 3 bases from J; junction bases left unmatched: 11. DNA of the CDR3: TGTGCCAGCAGTCCTCGTCCACAGGGGGCGTTCTACAATGAGCAGTTCTTC. It codes for CASSPRPQGAFYNEQFF.

There are a few counts of this clone. This CDR3 is also generated by other DNA sequences in the sample. The chain links TRBV14 to TRBJ2-7, with 9 bases matching TRBD1. Germline V gene sequence: CDR1 SGHDN, CDR2 FVKESK. This CDR3 comprises 13 residues. J lost 4 bases, V lost 6 bases, and 4 bases had no gene match. The CDR3 sequence: CASRLQGAYEQYF. The CDR3 DNA follows: TGTGCCAGCAGACTACAGGGGGCTTACGAGCAGTACTTC.

The V call is TRBV5-1, the J call TRBJ2-1, with TRBD2 identical over 9 bases. Trimming cost V 4 bases and J 4 bases; bases outside gene matches: 9. Germline V gives CDR1 SGHRS, CDR2 YFSETQ. The CDR3 is made up of 16 amino acids. The CDR3 here is CASSPVGGRAYNEQFF. CDR3 DNA: TGCGCCAGCAGCCCGGTCGGCGGGAGGGCTTACAATGAGCAGTTCTTC.

The chain combines TRBV4-1 with TRBJ2-7; tentatively, D is TRBD1 (5 bases). CDR3 length equals 15 residues. With 1 base removed from V and 1 base from J, the gap between germline ends came to 11 bases. CDR1 is MGHRA, CDR2 YSYEKL, per germline. CDR3 nucleotides: TGCGCCAGCAGCCAAGCTTGGGGCCTTTCCTACGAGCAGTACTTC. This encodes CASSQAWGLSYEQYF.